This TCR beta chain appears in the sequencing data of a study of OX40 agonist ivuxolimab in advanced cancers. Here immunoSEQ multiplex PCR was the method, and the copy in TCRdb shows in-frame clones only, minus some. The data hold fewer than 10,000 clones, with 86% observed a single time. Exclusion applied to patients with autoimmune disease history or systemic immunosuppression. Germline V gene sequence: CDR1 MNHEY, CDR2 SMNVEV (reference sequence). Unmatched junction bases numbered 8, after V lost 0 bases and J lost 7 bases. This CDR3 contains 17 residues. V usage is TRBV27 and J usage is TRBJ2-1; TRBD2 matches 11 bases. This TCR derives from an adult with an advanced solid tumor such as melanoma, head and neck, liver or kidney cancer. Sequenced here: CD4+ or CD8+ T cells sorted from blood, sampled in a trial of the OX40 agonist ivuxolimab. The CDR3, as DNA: TGTGCCAGCAGTTTATCCAAGGAAATAGCGGGGGGGAATGAGCAGTTCTTC. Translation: CASSLSKEIAGGNEQFF.